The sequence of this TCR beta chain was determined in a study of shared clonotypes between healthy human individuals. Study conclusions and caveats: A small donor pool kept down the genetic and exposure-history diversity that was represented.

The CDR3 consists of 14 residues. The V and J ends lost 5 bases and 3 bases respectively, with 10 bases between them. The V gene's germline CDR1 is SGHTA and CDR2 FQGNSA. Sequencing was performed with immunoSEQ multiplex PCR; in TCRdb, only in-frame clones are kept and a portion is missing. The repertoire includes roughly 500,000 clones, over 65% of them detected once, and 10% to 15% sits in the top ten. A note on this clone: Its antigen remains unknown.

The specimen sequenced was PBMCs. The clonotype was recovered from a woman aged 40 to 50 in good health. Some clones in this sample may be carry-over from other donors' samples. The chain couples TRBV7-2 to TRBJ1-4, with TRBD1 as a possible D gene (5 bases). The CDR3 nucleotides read TGTGCCAGCAGCCCAGGGATTGCTAATGAAAAACTGTTTTTT. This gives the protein CASSPGIANEKLFF.